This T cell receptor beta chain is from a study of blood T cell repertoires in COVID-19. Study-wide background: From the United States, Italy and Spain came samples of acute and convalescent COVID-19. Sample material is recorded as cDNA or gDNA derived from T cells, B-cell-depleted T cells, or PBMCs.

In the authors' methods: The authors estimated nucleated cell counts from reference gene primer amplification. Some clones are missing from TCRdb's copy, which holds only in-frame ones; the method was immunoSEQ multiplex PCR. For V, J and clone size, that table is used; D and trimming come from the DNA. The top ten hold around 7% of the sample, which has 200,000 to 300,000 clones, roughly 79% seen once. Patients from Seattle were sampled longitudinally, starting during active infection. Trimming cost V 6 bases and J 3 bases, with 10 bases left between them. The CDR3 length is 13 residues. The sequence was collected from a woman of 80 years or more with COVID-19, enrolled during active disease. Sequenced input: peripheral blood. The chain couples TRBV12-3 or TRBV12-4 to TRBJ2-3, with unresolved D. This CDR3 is CASRRYQTDTQYF. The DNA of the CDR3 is TGTGCCAGCAGGAGATATCAAACAGATACGCAGTATTTT.